Shown below are 7 T cell receptor beta chains from a single sample sequenced in a study of beta chain features in type 1 diabetes. Since all of the isolated RNA was reverse transcribed, expressed TCRB transcripts were what got sequenced. The table came from immunoSEQ multiplex PCR; TCRdb's copy has only in-frame clones and leaves some out. The table has under 450,000 clones, 14% seen once. Sequenced input: naive CD4+ T cells from blood. These receptors were taken from a man aged 25 to 40 in good health.

This clone occurred a few times. CDR3 sequence (DNA): TGTGCCAGCAGCTTACGAAGGACGGCTTGGAGCTACACCTTC. Residues: CASSLRRTAWSYTF. The chain combines TRBV11-2 with TRBJ1-2; no reliable D call. V gave up 2 bases and J gave up 9 bases, with 16 bases separating them. Germline V lookup: CDR1 SGHAT, CDR2 FQNNGV. The CDR3 totals 14 residues.

The CDR3 reads CASSLAGTGLWTEAFF. CDR3 DNA sequence: TGTGCCAGCAGCTTGGCAGGGACAGGGTTGTGGACTGAAGCTTTCTTT. This sequence joins TRBV5-6 and TRBJ1-1; 9 nucleotides align to TRBD1. CDR1 is SGHDT and CDR2 is YYEEEE in the germline V gene. The CDR3 is 16 amino acids. Trimming cost V 0 bases and J 5 bases; bases outside gene matches: 8.

The genes are TRBV4-3 and TRBJ1-5, with D maybe TRBD1 (5 bases). This CDR3 is 16 amino acids long. Deletions cut 0 bases from V and 0 bases from J, with 9 bases between. The germline V gene has CDR1 LGHNA and CDR2 YSLEER. The CDR3 coding sequence is TGCGCCAGCAGCCAAGATCGTCAGGGTAGCAATCAGCCCCAGCATTTT. This gives the protein CASSQDRQGSNQPQHF.

The chain carries TRBV11-2 and TRBJ1-1; D not resolved. This CDR3 comprises 15 residues. Deletions cut 4 bases from V and 5 bases from J, with 17 bases between. Germline CDR1 is SGHAT and CDR2 is FQNNGV. Here the CDR3 reads CASSSVRRSKTEAFF. CDR3 in DNA: TGTGCCAGCAGCTCCGTGAGGCGTAGCAAAACTGAAGCTTTCTTT.

The rearrangement links TRBV11-2 to TRBJ2-3; 8 nucleotides match TRBD1. The germline CDR1 and CDR2 sequences are SGHAT and FQNNGV. V was pared by 4 bases and J by 4 bases, with 4 bases of the junction left unmatched. The CDR3 runs 14 residues. The CDR3 DNA reads as TGTGCCAGCAGCTCGGAGACAGGGGCAGATACGCAGTATTTT. Residues: CASSSETGADTQYF.

The chain couples TRBV6-5 to TRBJ1-1; 7 bases agree with TRBD1. This CDR3 spans 12 amino acids. V shed 6 bases, J shed 5 bases, and the junction held 3 bases outside the gene matches. Germline V lookup: CDR1 MNHEY, CDR2 SVGAGI. The CDR3 nucleotides are TGTGCCAGCAGCTCACAGGGGACTGAAGCTTTCTTT. Translated, it gives CASSSQGTEAFF.

Turning to this clone: At one end the junction does not follow the germline gene, possibly because of a read error. This sample also contains other DNA sequences that code for the same CDR3. The rearrangement links TRBV20-1 to TRBJ2-7; no reliable D call. This CDR3 contains 11 residues. Germline V gene data show CDR1 as DFQATT and CDR2 as SNEGSKA (reference sequence). CDR3 region: CSARDSFEQYF. The CDR3 coding sequence is TGCAGTGCTAGAGATTCCTTCGAGCAGTACTTC.